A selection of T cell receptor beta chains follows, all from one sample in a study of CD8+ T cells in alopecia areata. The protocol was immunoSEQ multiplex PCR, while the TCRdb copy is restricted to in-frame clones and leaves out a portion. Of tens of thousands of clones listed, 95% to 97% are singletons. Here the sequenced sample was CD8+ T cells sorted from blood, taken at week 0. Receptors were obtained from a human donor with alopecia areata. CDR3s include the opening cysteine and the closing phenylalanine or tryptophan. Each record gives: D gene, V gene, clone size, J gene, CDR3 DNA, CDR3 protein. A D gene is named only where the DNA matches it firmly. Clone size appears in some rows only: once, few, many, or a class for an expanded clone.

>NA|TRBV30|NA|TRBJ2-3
TGTGCCTGGAGCCCGGTATCTAGCACAGATACGCAGTATTTT
CAWSPVSSTDTQYF
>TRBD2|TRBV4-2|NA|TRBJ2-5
TGTGCCAGCAGCCAAGAGGACGGGGGGGCCGTAGAGACCCAGTACTTC
CASSQEDGGAVETQYF
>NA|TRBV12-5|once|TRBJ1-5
TGTGCTAGTGGTTCCGCAGGGGATGTCTACAATCAGCCCCAGCATTTT
CASGSAGDVYNQPQHF
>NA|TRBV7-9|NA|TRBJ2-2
TGTGCCAGCAGCGTGGGACTTCTCACCGGGGAGCTGTTTTTT
CASSVGLLTGELFF
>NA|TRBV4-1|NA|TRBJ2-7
TGCGCCAGCAGCCCGACTCTTGACGGCTACGAGCAGTACTTC
CASSPTLDGYEQYF
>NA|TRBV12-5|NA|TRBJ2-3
TGTGCGAGTGCTTCCACAGGGTTTCTGGATACGCAGTATTTT
CASASTGFLDTQYF
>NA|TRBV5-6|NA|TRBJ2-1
TGTGCCAGCAGCTTCAGGGCCGATTGGAGGAATGAGCAGTTCTTC
CASSFRADWRNEQFF
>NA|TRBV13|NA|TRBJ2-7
TGTGCCAGCAGCGACTCCCGGGACGGCCTATCCTATGAGCAGTACTTC
CASSDSRDGLSYEQYF
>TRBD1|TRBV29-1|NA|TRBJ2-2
TGCAGCGTTGAGACCATGACAGGGCACTCGAACACCGGGGAGCTGTTTTTT
CSVETMTGHSNTGELFF
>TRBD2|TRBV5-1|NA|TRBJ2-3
TGCGCCAGCAGCCCAATGGGGGGACTAGCGGGGAGAGAGGATACGCAGTATTTT
CASSPMGGLAGREDTQYF
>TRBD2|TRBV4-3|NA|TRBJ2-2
TGCGCCAGCAGCCCAGACAGCGGGGGAAGTACTGGGGAGCTGTTTTTT
CASSPDSGGSTGELFF
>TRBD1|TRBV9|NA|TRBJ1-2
TGTGCCAGCAGCTTCAGAGACTTCTACAGGGGAGAGGGCTCCAATGGCTACACCTTC
CASSFRDFYRGEGSNGYTF
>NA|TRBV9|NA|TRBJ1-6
TGTGCCAGCAGCGTCCAATCAGGGGACCGTTTGGATAATTCACCCCTCCACTTT
CASSVQSGDRLDNSPLHF
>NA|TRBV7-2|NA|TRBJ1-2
TGTGCCAGCAGCCTGACAGAAACCTACTATGGCTACACCTTC
CASSLTETYYGYTF
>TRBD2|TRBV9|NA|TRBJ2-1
TGTGCCAGCAGCGTAGGCCCCTCTAGCGGGCATGAGCAGTTCTTC
CASSVGPSSGHEQFF
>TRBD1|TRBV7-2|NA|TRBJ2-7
TGTGCCAGCGGTAGATCCGGGACAGGCTTCTACGAGCAGTACTTC
CASGRSGTGFYEQYF
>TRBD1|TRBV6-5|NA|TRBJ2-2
TGTGCCAGCAGTGAAGGGACAGAGACCGGGGAGCTGTTTTTT
CASSEGTETGELFF
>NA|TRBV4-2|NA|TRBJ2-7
TGTGCCAGCACCCAGGGGCTAGAGCAGTACTTC
CASTQGLEQYF
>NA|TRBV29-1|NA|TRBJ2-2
TGCAGCGTTGGCAGATACACCGGGGAGCTGTTTTTT
CSVGRYTGELFF
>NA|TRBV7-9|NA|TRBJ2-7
TGTGCCAGCAGCTTGGACACTACCTCCTACGAGCAGTACTTC
CASSLDTTSYEQYF
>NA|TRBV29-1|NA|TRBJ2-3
TGCAGCGTGGGAGGCGGCTTCTCCTGGCATGATACGCAGTATTTT
CSVGGGFSWHDTQYF
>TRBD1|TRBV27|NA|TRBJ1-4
TGTGCCAGCAGACCCACCTGGGGGGACAGCATTAATGAAAAACTGTTTTTT
CASRPTWGDSINEKLFF
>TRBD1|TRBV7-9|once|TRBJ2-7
TGTGCCAGCAGTCGGGACAGGGTCGACGAGCAGTACTTC
CASSRDRVDEQYF
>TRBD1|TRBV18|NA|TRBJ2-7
TGTGCCAGCTCACTTTCGACAGGGGACGAGCAGTACTTC
CASSLSTGDEQYF
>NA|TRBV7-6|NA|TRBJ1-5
TGTGCCAGCAGCTTAGACCAAGGCAATCAGCCCCAGCATTTT
CASSLDQGNQPQHF
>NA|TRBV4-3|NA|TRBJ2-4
TGCGCCAGCAGCCAACCTCCTAGTGACATTCAGTACTTC
CASSQPPSDIQYF
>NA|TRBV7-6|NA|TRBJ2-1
TGTGCCAGCACCCTCTTCGCTATCACCGTACAACTTCAATTATACAATGAGCAGTTCTTC
CASTLFAITVQLQLYNEQFF
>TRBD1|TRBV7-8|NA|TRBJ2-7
TGTGCCAGCAGAATGACAGGGGGCGCGGGAGAGCAGTACTTC
CASRMTGGAGEQYF
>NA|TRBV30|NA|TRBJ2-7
TGTGCCTGGAGTGATTACAGTTACGAGCAGTACTTC
CAWSDYSYEQYF
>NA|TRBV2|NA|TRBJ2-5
TGTGCCAGCAGTGACCAGAATCAAGAGACCCAGTACTTC
CASSDQNQETQYF
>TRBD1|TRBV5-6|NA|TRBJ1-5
TGTGCCAGCAGCTTTGGGACAGGGCCTCAGCCCCAGCATTTT
CASSFGTGPQPQHF
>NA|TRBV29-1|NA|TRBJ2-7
TGCAGCGTATTGACAGGACAGTCCTACGAGCAGTACTTC
CSVLTGQSYEQYF
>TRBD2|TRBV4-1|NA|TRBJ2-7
TGCGCCAGCAGCCAACTAGCGGGGGGCTCCTCCTACGAGCAGTACTTC
CASSQLAGGSSYEQYF
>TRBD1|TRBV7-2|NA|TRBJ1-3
TGTGCCAGCAGCGCAGACAGGGAACCCGGAAACACCATATATTTT
CASSADREPGNTIYF
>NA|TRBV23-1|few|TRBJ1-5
TGCGCCAGCAGTCGGGGGAGGGATCGCAATCAGCCCCAGCATTTT
CASSRGRDRNQPQHF
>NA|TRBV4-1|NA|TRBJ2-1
TGCGCCAGCAGCCCGACTAGTCTCAATGAGCAGTTCTTC
CASSPTSLNEQFF
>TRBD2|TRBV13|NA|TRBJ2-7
TGTGCCAGCAGCCCACGACTAGCGGTTGACTCCTACGAGCAGTACTTC
CASSPRLAVDSYEQYF
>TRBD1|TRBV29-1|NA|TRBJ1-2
TGCAGCGTTGAAGCCGGGGAGGACAGGGTTTATGGCTACACCTTC
CSVEAGEDRVYGYTF
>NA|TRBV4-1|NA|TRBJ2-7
TGCGCCAGCAGCCAAGAAGTAGCGGCAAACTACGAGCAGTACTTC
CASSQEVAANYEQYF
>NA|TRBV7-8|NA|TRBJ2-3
TGTGCCAGCAGGGGAAGGGGGGGGCCCTCTGCAGATACGCAGTATTTT
CASRGRGGPSADTQYF
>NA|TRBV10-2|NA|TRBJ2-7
TGCGCCAGCAGTGAGATTGGCAGTGGGAGCTACGAGCAGTACTTC
CASSEIGSGSYEQYF
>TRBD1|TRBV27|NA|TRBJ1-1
TGTGCCAGCAGTTTACTCCCGACAGGGCTCACTGAAGCTTTCTTT
CASSLLPTGLTEAFF
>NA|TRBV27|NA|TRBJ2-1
TGTGCCAGCAGTTTGGCCCTCCAGGGGAATGAGCAGTTCTTC
CASSLALQGNEQFF
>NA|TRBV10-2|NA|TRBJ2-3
TGCGCCAGCACCCGAGTGGGGGGCGGAGCAGATACGCAGTATTTT
CASTRVGGGADTQYF
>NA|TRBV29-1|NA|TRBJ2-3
TGCAGCGTTGTAATACTCCAGAACGGGGCCACAGATACGCAGTATTTT
CSVVILQNGATDTQYF
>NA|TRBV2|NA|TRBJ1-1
TGTGCCAGCAGAAGCTTTAGAGGGGTGAACACTGAAGCTTTCTTT
CASRSFRGVNTEAFF
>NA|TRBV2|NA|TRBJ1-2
TGTGCCAGCACGACAGGTTCTAACTATGGCTACACCTTC
CASTTGSNYGYTF
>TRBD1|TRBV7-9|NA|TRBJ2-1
TGTGCCAGTACCACCGGGACAGGGTTCTACAATGAGCAGTTCTTC
CASTTGTGFYNEQFF
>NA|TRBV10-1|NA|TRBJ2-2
TGCGCCAGCAGTGAGGATCACGGGCCCCGAAACACCGGGGAGCTGTTTTTT
CASSEDHGPRNTGELFF
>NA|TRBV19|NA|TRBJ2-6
TGTGCCAGTAGTGTACTTTCTGGGGCCAACGTCCTGACTTTC
CASSVLSGANVLTF
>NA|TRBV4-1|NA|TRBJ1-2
TGCGCCAGCAGCCAAGAAGTAGCGTATGGCTACACCTTC
CASSQEVAYGYTF
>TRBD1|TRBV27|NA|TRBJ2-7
TGTGCCAGCAGTTTATCACGGGACAGGGAGTACGAGCAGTACTTC
CASSLSRDREYEQYF
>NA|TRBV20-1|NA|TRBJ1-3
TGCAGTGCTAGAGGCGGAAACACCATATATTTT
CSARGGNTIYF
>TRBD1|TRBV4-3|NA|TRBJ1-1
TGCGCCAGCAGCCAAGAAAGGCTACAGGGGGCGATCCCATGGTTCACTGAAGCTTTCTTT
CASSQERLQGAIPWFTEAFF
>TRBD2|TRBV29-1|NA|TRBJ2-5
TGCAGCGTTGAAGGGGCGCTAGAAGCGGGGTGGTTGGAGACCCAGTACTTC
CSVEGALEAGWLETQYF
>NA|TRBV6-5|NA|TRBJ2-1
TGTGCCAGCAGTTACTCGAGGCATGAGCAGTTCTTC
CASSYSRHEQFF
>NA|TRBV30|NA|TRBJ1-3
TGTGCCTGGGAGACAGGCTCTGGAAACACCATATATTTT
CAWETGSGNTIYF
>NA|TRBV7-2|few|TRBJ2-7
TGTGCCAGCAGCTTTTATGGGGACTCCTACGAGCAGTACTTC
CASSFYGDSYEQYF
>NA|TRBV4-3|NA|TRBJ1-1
TGCGCCAGCAGCCAAGGGGGGCGTGTCACTGAAGCTTTCTTT
CASSQGGRVTEAFF
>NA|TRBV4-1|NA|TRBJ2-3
TGCGCCAGCAGCCAGCGACCCAGCACAGATACGCAGTATTTT
CASSQRPSTDTQYF